A selection of T cell receptor beta chains follows, all from one sample in a study of T cell repertoires in cytomegalovirus infection. Each CDR3 protein gets one entry after TCRdb re-called the reads with MiXCR. The repertoire holds about 260,000 distinct CDR3 sequences, roughly 13% seen once, with 7.5% to 10% in the top ten. What was sequenced was PBMCs. These receptors all stem from a human donor in good health (CMV status not recorded). Some clones in this sample may be carry-over from other donors' samples. Each CDR3 is given with its conserved first and last residue. A D gene is named only where the DNA matches it firmly. Only some rows state a clone size, as once, few, many or a class for expanded clones.

CDR3 protein: CAISEEDRAYEQYF; CDR3 DNA: TGTGCCATCAGTGAGGAGGACAGGGCCTACGAGCAGTACTTC; clone size: many; J gene: TRBJ2-7; D gene: TRBD1; V gene: TRBV10-3
CDR3 protein: CASSPGDRGPLTYGYTF; CDR3 DNA: TGTGCCAGCAGTCCCGGGGACAGGGGTCCTCTTACCTATGGCTACACCTTC; clone size: -; J gene: TRBJ1-2; D gene: TRBD1; V gene: TRBV28
CDR3 protein: CASSYSGRTYGYTF; CDR3 DNA: TGTGCCAGCAGTTACTCTGGACGGACCTATGGCTACACCTTC; clone size: many; J gene: TRBJ1-2; D gene: -; V gene: TRBV6-5
CDR3 protein: CASSQDEWREEVDTQYF; CDR3 DNA: TGCGCCAGCAGCCAAGATGAGTGGCGGGAGGAAGTAGATACGCAGTATTTT; clone size: -; J gene: TRBJ2-3; D gene: TRBD2; V gene: TRBV4-3
CDR3 protein: CASSSTGTQYF; CDR3 DNA: TGTGCCAGCAGTTCAACCGGCACCCAGTACTTC; clone size: -; J gene: TRBJ2-5; D gene: -; V gene: TRBV28
CDR3 protein: CASSLEPTMSNTEAFF; CDR3 DNA: TGTGCCAGCAGTTTGGAACCAACTATGAGTAACACTGAAGCTTTCTTT; clone size: -; J gene: TRBJ1-1; D gene: -; V gene: TRBV2
CDR3 protein: CASSLIRPGLTGELFF; CDR3 DNA: TGTGCCAGCAGCTTAATCCGTCCAGGGCTCACCGGGGAGCTGTTTTTT; clone size: few; J gene: TRBJ2-2; D gene: -; V gene: TRBV11-2
CDR3 protein: CASSLWGAGAKNIQYF; CDR3 DNA: TGTGCCAGCAGTTTATGGGGGGCCGGGGCCAAAAACATTCAGTACTTC; clone size: -; J gene: TRBJ2-4; D gene: -; V gene: TRBV28
CDR3 protein: CASSRDILLSGYTF; CDR3 DNA: TGTGCCAGCAGTCGGGACATCCTCCTATCCGGCTACACCTTC; clone size: -; J gene: TRBJ1-2; D gene: -; V gene: TRBV28
CDR3 protein: CSVGSQGYEQYF; CDR3 DNA: TGCAGCGTTGGATCACAGGGGTACGAGCAGTACTTC; clone size: -; J gene: TRBJ2-7; D gene: TRBD1; V gene: TRBV29-1
CDR3 protein: CASSLMDSTPRGNEQFF; CDR3 DNA: TGTGCCAGCAGCTTAATGGACTCTACCCCTCGGGGCAATGAGCAGTTCTTC; clone size: -; J gene: TRBJ2-1; D gene: -; V gene: TRBV7-9
CDR3 protein: CASSLAGFGEQYF; CDR3 DNA: TGTGCCAGCAGTTTAGCAGGGTTTGGCGAGCAGTACTTC; clone size: few; J gene: TRBJ2-7; D gene: -; V gene: TRBV27
CDR3 protein: CASSLREAGAFF; CDR3 DNA: TGTGCCAGCAGTTTAAGGGAAGCGGGAGCTTTCTTT; clone size: few; J gene: TRBJ1-1; D gene: -; V gene: TRBV12-3/TRBV12-4
CDR3 protein: CASRPLAGGYNEQFF; CDR3 DNA: TGTGCCAGCAGGCCACTAGCGGGGGGGTACAATGAGCAGTTCTTC; clone size: many; J gene: TRBJ2-1; D gene: TRBD2; V gene: TRBV6-2/TRBV6-3
CDR3 protein: CASSAGTGGTEAFF; CDR3 DNA: TGTGCCAGCAGTGCCGGGACAGGGGGGACTGAAGCTTTCTTT; clone size: few; J gene: TRBJ1-1; D gene: TRBD1; V gene: TRBV25-1
CDR3 protein: CSVEDPDEEAQGYGYTF; CDR3 DNA: TGCAGCGTTGAAGATCCAGACGAGGAGGCACAGGGGTATGGCTACACCTTC; clone size: -; J gene: TRBJ1-2; D gene: TRBD1; V gene: TRBV29-1
CDR3 protein: CASRRGTGDNQPQHF; CDR3 DNA: TGCGCCAGCCGCCGTGGGACAGGGGATAATCAGCCCCAGCATTTT; clone size: many; J gene: TRBJ1-5; D gene: TRBD1; V gene: TRBV5-1
CDR3 protein: CASSSLTSTDTQYF; CDR3 DNA: TGTGCCAGCAGCTCCCTTACAAGCACAGATACGCAGTATTTT; clone size: many; J gene: TRBJ2-3; D gene: -; V gene: TRBV11-3
CDR3 protein: CASSLRLAGATGELFF; CDR3 DNA: TGTGCCAGCAGCTTACGACTAGCGGGAGCAACCGGGGAGCTGTTTTTT; clone size: -; J gene: TRBJ2-2; D gene: TRBD2; V gene: TRBV11-3
CDR3 protein: CASSDLDSPLHF; CDR3 DNA: TGCGCCAGCAGTGACTTGGATTCACCCCTCCACTTT; clone size: few; J gene: TRBJ1-6; D gene: -; V gene: TRBV10-2
CDR3 protein: CSARERRQGRHEQFF; CDR3 DNA: TGCAGTGCTAGAGAAAGGAGGCAGGGGAGGCATGAGCAGTTCTTC; clone size: few; J gene: TRBJ2-1; D gene: -; V gene: TRBV20-1
CDR3 protein: CASSSATSPDTQYF; CDR3 DNA: TGTGCCAGCAGCTCCGCGACTAGTCCAGATACGCAGTATTTT; clone size: many; J gene: TRBJ2-3; D gene: -; V gene: TRBV7-2
CDR3 protein: CSVGIGDYEQYF; CDR3 DNA: TGCAGCGTTGGGATTGGTGACTACGAGCAGTACTTC; clone size: few; J gene: TRBJ2-7; D gene: -; V gene: TRBV29-1
CDR3 protein: CSAPGQGPNYGYTF; CDR3 DNA: TGCAGTGCTCCTGGACAGGGGCCGAACTATGGCTACACCTTC; clone size: -; J gene: TRBJ1-2; D gene: TRBD1; V gene: TRBV20-1
CDR3 protein: CASSIAQKNTEAFF; CDR3 DNA: TGTGCCAGTAGTATAGCACAGAAGAACACTGAAGCTTTCTTT; clone size: -; J gene: TRBJ1-1; D gene: -; V gene: TRBV19
CDR3 protein: CSVRQGESEQYF; CDR3 DNA: TGCAGCGTTCGACAGGGTGAGAGCGAGCAGTACTTC; clone size: few; J gene: TRBJ2-7; D gene: TRBD1; V gene: TRBV29-1
CDR3 protein: CAIAGTGKTDTQYF; CDR3 DNA: TGTGCCATAGCCGGGACAGGGAAAACAGATACGCAGTATTTT; clone size: -; J gene: TRBJ2-3; D gene: TRBD1; V gene: TRBV10-3
CDR3 protein: CASSSRNIRMNTQYF; CDR3 DNA: TGTGCCAGCAGCTCCCGAAACATCCGCATGAATACGCAGTATTTT; clone size: many; J gene: TRBJ2-3; D gene: -; V gene: TRBV7-2
CDR3 protein: CSASGLAGAYQETQYF; CDR3 DNA: TGCAGTGCTAGCGGACTAGCGGGGGCCTACCAAGAGACCCAGTACTTC; clone size: few; J gene: TRBJ2-5; D gene: TRBD2; V gene: TRBV20-1
CDR3 protein: CASSPRQATEAFF; CDR3 DNA: TGTGCCAGCAGCCCGAGACAAGCCACTGAAGCTTTCTTT; clone size: many; J gene: TRBJ1-1; D gene: -; V gene: TRBV6-2/TRBV6-3
CDR3 protein: CASSVGPGFTDTQYF; CDR3 DNA: TGTGCCAGCAGCGTAGGCCCCGGATTCACAGATACGCAGTATTTT; clone size: -; J gene: TRBJ2-3; D gene: -; V gene: TRBV9
CDR3 protein: CASSVSSQGTREAFF; CDR3 DNA: TGTGCCAGCAGCGTTTCTAGTCAGGGCACGAGGGAAGCTTTCTTT; clone size: many; J gene: TRBJ1-1; D gene: -; V gene: TRBV7-2
CDR3 protein: CASSRVGTSGIYEQYF; CDR3 DNA: TGTGCCAGCAGCCGTGTAGGGACTAGCGGGATCTACGAGCAGTACTTC; clone size: many; J gene: TRBJ2-7; D gene: TRBD2; V gene: TRBV28
CDR3 protein: CASSQDKPGLAASYEQYF; CDR3 DNA: TGTGCCAGCAGCCAAGATAAACCCGGACTAGCGGCCTCCTACGAGCAGTACTTC; clone size: many; J gene: TRBJ2-7; D gene: TRBD2; V gene: TRBV4-2
CDR3 protein: CASSLAGAGTDTQYF; CDR3 DNA: TGTGCCAGCAGCTTAGCGGGAGCAGGCACAGATACGCAGTATTTT; clone size: many; J gene: TRBJ2-3; D gene: -; V gene: TRBV7-2
CDR3 protein: CASSTPLGGPYTGELFF; CDR3 DNA: TGTGCCAGCAGTACGCCTCTAGGGGGGCCGTACACCGGGGAGCTGTTTTTT; clone size: -; J gene: TRBJ2-2; D gene: -; V gene: TRBV12-3/TRBV12-4
CDR3 protein: CASSLSWDGYYEQYF; CDR3 DNA: TGTGCCAGCAGCTTATCTTGGGACGGATACTACGAGCAGTACTTC; clone size: few; J gene: TRBJ2-7; D gene: -; V gene: TRBV7-8
CDR3 protein: CASSERRALISYEQYF; CDR3 DNA: TGTGCCAGCAGTGAACGCAGGGCCCTTATTTCCTACGAGCAGTACTTC; clone size: many; J gene: TRBJ2-7; D gene: -; V gene: TRBV6-1
CDR3 protein: CASSLTGIGYEQYF; CDR3 DNA: TGTGCCAGCAGCTTAACAGGGATAGGGTACGAGCAGTACTTC; clone size: many; J gene: TRBJ2-7; D gene: -; V gene: TRBV7-9
CDR3 protein: CASSAYRGRETGELFF; CDR3 DNA: TGTGCCAGCAGTGCTTACAGGGGGCGCGAGACCGGGGAGCTGTTTTTT; clone size: many; J gene: TRBJ2-2; D gene: TRBD1; V gene: TRBV2
CDR3 protein: CASSLVTESTDTQYF; CDR3 DNA: TGTGCCAGCAGCTTGGTGACAGAAAGCACAGATACGCAGTATTTT; clone size: many; J gene: TRBJ2-3; D gene: -; V gene: TRBV5-8
CDR3 protein: CASSFTSGPQHF; CDR3 DNA: TGTGCCAGCAGCTTCACCTCGGGGCCCCAGCATTTT; clone size: many; J gene: TRBJ1-5; D gene: -; V gene: TRBV7-9
CDR3 protein: CASCRTGISNEQFF; CDR3 DNA: TGTGCCAGCTGCCGGACGGGCATTTCGAATGAGCAGTTCTTC; clone size: many; J gene: TRBJ2-1; D gene: -; V gene: TRBV7-2
CDR3 protein: CTSSPGLAGGIYEQYF; CDR3 DNA: TGTACCAGTAGTCCAGGACTAGCGGGAGGAATCTACGAGCAGTACTTC; clone size: -; J gene: TRBJ2-7; D gene: TRBD2; V gene: TRBV19
CDR3 protein: CASSFGQETQYF; CDR3 DNA: TGTGCCAGCAGCTTTGGCCAAGAGACCCAGTACTTC; clone size: many; J gene: TRBJ2-5; D gene: -; V gene: TRBV7-9
CDR3 protein: CATEGSGLNNEQFF; CDR3 DNA: TGTGCCACCGAGGGTAGCGGCCTGAACAATGAGCAGTTCTTC; clone size: -; J gene: TRBJ2-1; D gene: -; V gene: TRBV10-3
CDR3 protein: CASCEGLLTGELFF; CDR3 DNA: TGTGCCAGCTGCGAAGGACTACTCACCGGGGAGCTGTTTTTT; clone size: few; J gene: TRBJ2-2; D gene: -; V gene: TRBV2
CDR3 protein: CASSPGQPLVRFF; CDR3 DNA: TGTGCCAGCAGCCCTGGACAGCCTCTAGTTCGGTTCTTC; clone size: -; J gene: TRBJ2-1; D gene: -; V gene: TRBV3-1
CDR3 protein: CASSSGTRLYEQYF; CDR3 DNA: TGTGCCAGCAGCTCAGGGACAAGGCTATACGAGCAGTACTTC; clone size: -; J gene: TRBJ2-7; D gene: -; V gene: TRBV7-9
CDR3 protein: CASSLRGAGYTF; CDR3 DNA: TGTGCCAGCAGCTTAAGGGGGGCTGGCTACACCTTC; clone size: many; J gene: TRBJ1-2; D gene: -; V gene: TRBV7-8
CDR3 protein: CASSYSSGMYEQYF; CDR3 DNA: TGTGCCAGCAGTTACTCTAGCGGGATGTACGAGCAGTACTTC; clone size: many; J gene: TRBJ2-7; D gene: TRBD2; V gene: TRBV6-5
CDR3 protein: CSVEEEGTDTQYF; CDR3 DNA: TGCAGCGTTGAAGAAGAGGGCACAGATACGCAGTATTTT; clone size: -; J gene: TRBJ2-3; D gene: -; V gene: TRBV29-1
CDR3 protein: CASSSSETYTGELFF; CDR3 DNA: TGTGCCAGCAGTTCTTCCGAGACATACACCGGGGAGCTGTTTTTT; clone size: few; J gene: TRBJ2-2; D gene: -; V gene: TRBV12-3/TRBV12-4
CDR3 protein: CASSPPGPNGYTF; CDR3 DNA: TGTGCCAGCAGCCCACCAGGGCCTAATGGCTACACCTTC; clone size: many; J gene: TRBJ1-2; D gene: -; V gene: TRBV7-9
CDR3 protein: CASAGTGSNAGELFF; CDR3 DNA: TGTGCCAGCGCGGGGACAGGGTCCAATGCCGGGGAGCTGTTTTTT; clone size: few; J gene: TRBJ2-2; D gene: TRBD1; V gene: TRBV12-3/TRBV12-4
CDR3 protein: CASRTTGRDGYTF; CDR3 DNA: TGTGCCAGCAGGACGACAGGGAGAGATGGCTACACCTTC; clone size: -; J gene: TRBJ1-2; D gene: TRBD1; V gene: TRBV28
CDR3 protein: CASSRDREAYEQYF; CDR3 DNA: TGTGCCAGCAGCCGGGACAGGGAAGCCTACGAGCAGTACTTC; clone size: many; J gene: TRBJ2-7; D gene: TRBD1; V gene: TRBV7-2
CDR3 protein: CASSLGLGAASPLHF; CDR3 DNA: TGTGCCAGCAGCTTAGGGCTCGGAGCAGCGTCACCCCTCCACTTT; clone size: few; J gene: TRBJ1-6; D gene: -; V gene: TRBV7-2
CDR3 protein: CSARGVSDGGETQYF; CDR3 DNA: TGCAGTGCTAGAGGGGTGTCGGACGGGGGGGAGACCCAGTACTTC; clone size: few; J gene: TRBJ2-5; D gene: TRBD2; V gene: TRBV20-1